The sequence of this T cell receptor beta chain was determined in a study of graft-versus-host responses after intestinal transplantation. Study information: Multivisceral, liver-intestinal, or isolated intestinal grafts were transplanted into recipients. Every recipient underwent anti-thymocyte globulin induction, then tacrolimus and steroids for approximately 3 years.

The authors processed graft tissue to release intraepithelial and lamina propria lymphocytes. Note on this clone: Antigen: not known.

Broader study findings: There was an association between peak levels of circulating GvH clones and early post-transplant HvG declines. Recipient marrow contained GvH clones, some of which appeared first in ileum or blood.

Measured with immunoSEQ multiplex PCR; TCRdb has only the in-frame clones, and not every one. The repertoire holds around 11,000 clones, with 76% as singletons. CDR1 is SGHRS, CDR2 YFSETQ, per germline. The J segment lost 0 bases and the V segment lost 0 bases, leaving 5 bases of the junction unmatched. The CDR3 loop spans 16 amino acids. Sequenced here: ileum tissue, sampled 23 days after intestinal transplant. This clonotype was obtained from a human patient who received an intestinal transplant, so some T cells may come from the graft donor. V gene TRBV5-1 combines with J gene TRBJ2-7, with 8 bases aligning to TRBD1. The CDR3 nucleotides read TGCGCCAGCAGCTTGGGGGGGACAGGTTTCTCCTACGAGCAGTACTTC. As protein: CASSLGGTGFSYEQYF.